Below, 7 T cell receptor beta chains from the same sample are listed, as sequenced in a study of blood T cell repertoires in COVID-19. Generated by immunoSEQ multiplex PCR, the TCRdb table keeps only in-frame clones and is missing some. The profile covers over 130,000 clones, with around 90% appearing a single time and roughly 4.5% taken by the ten largest. Sequenced: peripheral blood. The receptors stem from a woman aged 55 to 70 with active or convalescent COVID-19.

This clone has a single count. The chain couples TRBV30 to TRBJ1-5, with a possible D match to TRBD1 (6 bases). Trimming removed 3 bases at V and 0 bases at J, with 12 bases between. Germline V gene sequence: CDR1 GTSNPN, CDR2 SVGIG (reference sequence). This CDR3 has 15 residues. CDR3 loop: CAWRWGRCSNQPQHF. CDR3 nucleotide sequence: TGTGCCTGGAGGTGGGGGCGTTGTAGCAATCAGCCCCAGCATTTT.

The V call is TRBV4-3, the J call TRBJ2-7; D perhaps matches TRBD1 (6 bases). V shed 3 bases and J shed 2 bases, with 17 bases lying between them. This CDR3 has 16 residues. The germline V gene encodes CDR1 LGHNA and CDR2 YSLEER. CDR3 nucleotide sequence: TGCGCCAGCAGCCACCCTCTTCGGACAGAGACCTACGAGCAGTACTTC. This codes for CASSHPLRTETYEQYF.

The V gene is TRBV19, the J gene TRBJ1-2; D is unclear. The V gene lost 4 bases and the J gene lost 4 bases, with 10 bases spanning the gap. The CDR3 length is 13 residues. CDR1 LNHDA and CDR2 SQIVND come from the germline V gene (reference sequence). CDR3 sequence: CASSSGSFYGYTF. The CDR3 DNA sequence: TGTGCCAGTAGTAGCGGCAGTTTCTATGGCTACACCTTC.

The table lists this clone with a few counts. J is TRBJ1-1 and V is TRBV5-1, with D uncertain. This CDR3 has 14 residues. Germline V gene lookup returns CDR1 SGHRS and CDR2 YFSETQ. With 0 bases removed from V and 0 bases from J, the gap between germline ends came to 6 bases. This CDR3 reads CASSLDAMNTEAFF. CDR3 DNA sequence: TGCGCCAGCAGCTTGGACGCGATGAACACTGAAGCTTTCTTT.

This chain uses TRBV3-1 (or the pseudogene TRBV3-2) with TRBJ1-1; a possible D gene is TRBD1 (6 bases). CDR3 length equals 14 residues. Germline loops: CDR1 LGHDT, CDR2 YNNKEL (reference sequence). With 4 bases removed from V and 0 bases from J, the gap between germline ends came to 9 bases. CDR3 DNA: TGTGCCAGCAGCCGCAGGGGCATGAACACTGAAGCTTTCTTT. Encoded protein: CASSRRGMNTEAFF.

Written as DNA, the CDR3 is TGTGCCAGCAGCCCGGGGCCGGGGGGGCCCCACGAGCAGTACTTC. Encoded protein: CASSPGPGGPHEQYF. The chain is built from TRBV5-4 and TRBJ2-7; TRBD2 aligns across 8 bases. Trimming took 4 bases from V and 5 from J; bases not matched to a gene: 11. The CDR3 runs 15 residues. Germline V gives CDR1 SGHNT, CDR2 YYREEE (reference sequence).

V usage is TRBV7-8 and J usage is TRBJ1-3; perhaps TRBD1 as D (6 bases). Trimming pared 1 base from V and 0 bases from J, leaving 10 bases between. The germline V gene has CDR1 SGHVS and CDR2 FQNEAQ. The CDR3 spans 16 residues. Here the CDR3 reads CASSLGGGRSGNTIYF. The CDR3 DNA follows: TGTGCCAGCAGCTTAGGGGGGGGCCGCTCTGGAAACACCATATATTTT. The entire variable domain, with the rest obtained from reference TRBV7-8 and TRBJ1-3, is as follows: GAGVSQSPRYKVAKRGQDVALRCDPISGHVSLFWYQQALGQGPEFLTYFQNEAQLDKSGLPSDRFFAERPEGSVSTLKIQRTQQEDSAVYLCASSLGGGRSGNTIYFGEGSWLTVV.